This TCR beta chain was captured in a study of OX40 agonist ivuxolimab in advanced cancers. Whole-study context: At 0.01 to 10 mg/kg, ivuxolimab was administered intravenously to patients every 2 weeks. The diagnoses of dose-escalation patients were hepatocellular carcinoma, melanoma, renal cell or head and neck cancer. Findings and limits, study-wide: On average, CD8+ T cells had more expanded clones than CD4+.

With respect to this clone: The target antigen is unknown.

Clones were read by immunoSEQ multiplex PCR, and TCRdb kept only the in-frame ones, dropping some. The data show 60,000 to 75,000 clones, 65% to 85% seen once. Blood was sampled at baseline, cycle 4 day 1, and cycle 7 day 1. The CDR3 consists of 11 residues. The V gene lost 11 bases and the J gene lost 2 bases, with 4 bases spanning the gap. Germline V lookup: CDR1 WNHNN, CDR2 SYGVQD (reference sequence). The sample here was CD4+ or CD8+ T cells sorted from blood, taken in a trial of the OX40 agonist ivuxolimab. This chain joins TRBV10-1 and TRBJ1-6, with D unresolved. The clonotype originates from an adult with an advanced solid tumor such as melanoma, head and neck, liver or kidney cancer. CDR3 region: CAGTYNSPLHF. The CDR3 DNA follows: TGCGCCGGCACCTATAATTCACCCCTCCACTTT.